These T cell receptor beta chains were read from a single sample in a study of early T cells in non-severe SARS-CoV-2 infection. MiXCR, applied by TCRdb to the 5' RACE reads, yields one record per CDR3 protein. The data hold 87,000 or so distinct CDR3 sequences, with 12% to 15% observed a single time. Source material: whole blood. All receptors come from an adult who was a healthcare worker with PCR-confirmed SARS-CoV-2 infection or an uninfected control (not recorded which). The conserved cysteine and the conserved F or W are not part of the CDR3 here. Fields, in order: D gene, V gene, J gene, CDR3 protein. A D gene is named only where the DNA matches it firmly.

d_gene: TRBD2; v_gene: TRBV5-4; j_gene: TRBJ2-5; CDR3aa: ASGGEREGAETQY
d_gene: NA; v_gene: TRBV11-2; j_gene: TRBJ1-1; CDR3aa: ASSLEWGRANTEAF
d_gene: NA; v_gene: TRBV5-8; j_gene: TRBJ2-7; CDR3aa: ASSLVIGRRSDEQY
d_gene: TRBD1; v_gene: TRBV5-1; j_gene: TRBJ1-4; CDR3aa: ASSLAGGGEKLF
d_gene: NA; v_gene: TRBV28; j_gene: TRBJ2-3; CDR3aa: ASRGGPGTDTQY
d_gene: NA; v_gene: TRBV11-1; j_gene: TRBJ2-5; CDR3aa: ASSLTRETQY
d_gene: TRBD1; v_gene: TRBV29-1; j_gene: TRBJ2-4; CDR3aa: SAGGQGKNIQY
d_gene: TRBD1; v_gene: TRBV18; j_gene: TRBJ2-7; CDR3aa: ASSPALRVTGGPYEQY
d_gene: NA; v_gene: TRBV6-1; j_gene: TRBJ1-4; CDR3aa: ASSGVNSGGEKLF
d_gene: NA; v_gene: TRBV28; j_gene: TRBJ1-6; CDR3aa: ATLDFSYNSPLH
d_gene: NA; v_gene: TRBV2; j_gene: TRBJ2-7; CDR3aa: ASSEEVSSYEQY
d_gene: NA; v_gene: TRBV18; j_gene: TRBJ2-7; CDR3aa: ASSWAQETYEQY
d_gene: NA; v_gene: TRBV7-9; j_gene: TRBJ2-2; CDR3aa: ASSSYLTNTGELF
d_gene: NA; v_gene: TRBV18; j_gene: TRBJ2-1; CDR3aa: ASSPSGKDNIYNEQF
d_gene: NA; v_gene: TRBV20-1; j_gene: TRBJ2-7; CDR3aa: SARDIRQFYEQY
d_gene: NA; v_gene: TRBV11-2; j_gene: TRBJ2-1; CDR3aa: ASSGVRDGYGEQF
d_gene: NA; v_gene: TRBV7-9; j_gene: TRBJ1-1; CDR3aa: ASSPGVDTEAF
d_gene: NA; v_gene: TRBV3-1; j_gene: TRBJ1-3; CDR3aa: ASSQDKGGYRRVIY
d_gene: NA; v_gene: TRBV11-2; j_gene: TRBJ1-4; CDR3aa: ASSLGGGIGEKLF
d_gene: TRBD1; v_gene: TRBV7-6; j_gene: TRBJ2-2; CDR3aa: ASSSQGGAGELF
d_gene: NA; v_gene: TRBV11-2; j_gene: TRBJ2-1; CDR3aa: ASSLDRGAISYNEQF
d_gene: TRBD1; v_gene: TRBV28; j_gene: TRBJ2-5; CDR3aa: ASRGQGAGKETQY
d_gene: NA; v_gene: TRBV18; j_gene: TRBJ1-1; CDR3aa: ASSPQDRNTEAF
d_gene: NA; v_gene: TRBV7-8; j_gene: TRBJ1-2; CDR3aa: ASTPRENYGYT
d_gene: NA; v_gene: TRBV21-1; j_gene: TRBJ2-2; CDR3aa: ASSSRTDTGELF
d_gene: TRBD2; v_gene: TRBV6-2/TRBV6-3; j_gene: TRBJ2-1; CDR3aa: ASSYLRGGINEQF
d_gene: NA; v_gene: TRBV28; j_gene: TRBJ2-7; CDR3aa: ASSKGPSYEQY
d_gene: NA; v_gene: TRBV18; j_gene: TRBJ1-1; CDR3aa: ASSPLESSEAF
d_gene: TRBD2; v_gene: TRBV2; j_gene: TRBJ2-3; CDR3aa: ASRWPGLAGGTSTDTQY
d_gene: NA; v_gene: TRBV7-9; j_gene: TRBJ1-1; CDR3aa: ASSLEGQGSTEAF
d_gene: TRBD1; v_gene: TRBV12-3/TRBV12-4; j_gene: TRBJ2-5; CDR3aa: ASSMTTGVETQY
d_gene: NA; v_gene: TRBV6-1; j_gene: TRBJ1-2; CDR3aa: ASNPGSNYGYT
d_gene: NA; v_gene: TRBV10-3; j_gene: TRBJ1-1; CDR3aa: AISERGKGNTEAF
d_gene: NA; v_gene: TRBV11-3; j_gene: TRBJ2-3; CDR3aa: ASSLSWGHSTDTQY
d_gene: TRBD1; v_gene: TRBV5-1; j_gene: TRBJ2-7; CDR3aa: ASSLRTGEYEQY
d_gene: TRBD1; v_gene: TRBV7-9; j_gene: TRBJ1-1; CDR3aa: ASSPGNRGTEAF
d_gene: NA; v_gene: TRBV29-1; j_gene: TRBJ2-7; CDR3aa: SAGTGTYEQY
d_gene: TRBD1; v_gene: TRBV12-3/TRBV12-4; j_gene: TRBJ1-5; CDR3aa: ASSQTGGSQPQH
d_gene: NA; v_gene: TRBV9; j_gene: TRBJ1-5; CDR3aa: ASSVDGSNQPQH
d_gene: TRBD1; v_gene: TRBV12-3/TRBV12-4; j_gene: TRBJ2-7; CDR3aa: ASSLETGGEQY
d_gene: TRBD1; v_gene: TRBV18; j_gene: TRBJ1-2; CDR3aa: ASSLDDGQGRGYT
d_gene: NA; v_gene: TRBV10-3; j_gene: TRBJ2-5; CDR3aa: AISESQVPSTETQY
d_gene: TRBD2; v_gene: TRBV3-1; j_gene: TRBJ2-3; CDR3aa: ASSQEGLPSTDTQY
d_gene: NA; v_gene: TRBV11-2; j_gene: TRBJ2-1; CDR3aa: ASSLVVQRYNEQF
d_gene: NA; v_gene: TRBV4-3; j_gene: TRBJ1-1; CDR3aa: ASSQDTYTEAF
d_gene: NA; v_gene: TRBV28; j_gene: TRBJ2-2; CDR3aa: ASSLYVGTGELF
d_gene: NA; v_gene: TRBV18; j_gene: TRBJ2-2; CDR3aa: ASSPPQENTGELF